A single T cell receptor beta chain is shown here with its context. There are 19 residues in the CDR3. The germline CDR1 and CDR2 sequences are ENHRY and SYGVKD. Trimming removed 2 bases from V and 4 bases from J; junction bases left unmatched: 15. This sample stems from a study of OX40 agonist ivuxolimab in advanced cancers. Across the whole study: Ivuxolimab, an agonistic anti-OX40 (CD134) antibody, was given to patients.

Clones were read by immunoSEQ multiplex PCR, and TCRdb kept only the in-frame ones, dropping some. The data hold approximately 11,000 clones, with around 78% observed a single time. Material: CD4+ or CD8+ T cells sorted from blood, obtained in a trial of the OX40 agonist ivuxolimab. The receptor comes from an adult with an advanced solid tumor such as melanoma, head and neck, liver or kidney cancer. The rearrangement links TRBV10-3 to TRBJ2-7; 12 bases are shared with TRBD2. DNA of the CDR3: TGTGCCATCAGTGAGGGGGCGCTGGGCCCCGGGACTAGCGGGTACGAGCAGTACTTC. Its protein product is CAISEGALGPGTSGYEQYF.